This T cell receptor beta chain is from a study of CD8+CD57+ T cells in acquired aplastic anemia. About the study: Mean yield of DNA from sorted CD4+ and CD8+ cells was around 3 ug. Study results and limitations: Patients and controls were not found to differ significantly in CD8+ Simpson's diversity. Patients and controls were found to share 25 to 30 CD8+ CDR3 sequences.

CD8+CD57+ cell expansion, shown by flow cytometry, had occurred in the patients selected for sequencing. Patients were untreated when blood was sampled. The CDR3 totals 15 residues. In germline, CDR1 is SGHTS, CDR2 YDEGEE. Between the trimmed V and J ends, which lost 0 bases and 4 bases, there was a span of 11 bases. This clonotype appeared many times. The target antigen is unknown. The study profiled TCR beta VDJ and CDR3 using genomic DNA as template. TCRdb reprocessed the reads with MiXCR, giving one entry per CDR3 protein. Of 180,000 or so distinct CDR3 sequences in the sample, less than 50% were seen once.

The chain has TRBV5-8 and TRBJ1-3, with D unresolved. The clonotype was recovered from a human donor with aplastic anemia. Input material: sorted CD4+, CD8+, or CD8+CD57+ T cells (not recorded which) from PBMCs. DNA of the CDR3: TGTGCCAGCAGCTTGGCCGTGGGCACGGGAAACACCATATATTTT. The encoded protein is CASSLAVGTGNTIYF.